Below are 3 T cell receptor beta chains sequenced from a single sample in a study of blood T cell repertoires in COVID-19. Sequencing was performed with immunoSEQ multiplex PCR; in TCRdb, only in-frame clones are kept and a portion is missing. The sample records 150,000 or so clones, over 75% being singletons. The sequenced material came from peripheral blood. The receptors were gathered from a woman aged 60-70 years with COVID-19, enrolled during active disease.

The gene calls are TRBV11-1 and TRBJ1-1; tentative D call: TRBD1 (5 bases). The CDR3 has 15 amino acids. Germline V gene lookup returns CDR1 SGHAT and CDR2 FQDESV (reference sequence). The V and J ends lost 5 bases and 2 bases respectively, with 15 bases between them. The CDR3 nucleotides read TGTGCCAGCAGCCGCCCGGGCGGGGGAAACACTGAAGCTTTCTTT. It specifies CASSRPGGGNTEAFF.

The V gene is TRBV5-1, the J gene TRBJ1-4, with 9 bases aligning to TRBD1. Germline CDR1 and CDR2: SGHRS and YFSETQ. V gave up 0 bases and J gave up 6 bases; unmatched junction bases: 9. The CDR3 is made up of 17 amino acids. This CDR3 reads CASSLGAQTGGYEKLFF. In nucleotides, the CDR3 is TGCGCCAGCAGCTTGGGGGCCCAGACAGGGGGGTATGAAAAACTGTTTTTT.

CDR3 bases: TGTGCCAGCAGCTTGGGACTTACTGAAGCTTTCTTT. It translates to CASSLGLTEAFF. The V and J genes are TRBV5-5 and TRBJ1-1; D ambiguous. Trimming left V 0 bases short and J 5 bases short, with 5 bases between. CDR3 length: 12 amino acids. Looked up from germline, CDR1 is SGHKS and CDR2 is YYEKEE (reference sequence).